The 11 T cell receptor beta chains given below trace back to one sample, sequenced in a study of blood T cell repertoires in COVID-19. Repertoires were generated with immunoSEQ multiplex PCR, while TCRdb's copy carries only in-frame clones and drops some. The profile shows under 300,000 clones, over 75% of them singletons. Sequencing used peripheral blood. These receptors originate from a woman in her 40s who had recovered from COVID-19.

V usage is TRBV27 and J usage is TRBJ2-7; D might be TRBD1 (6 bases). V lost 0 bases and J lost 3, with 24 bases in between. Germline V gives CDR1 MNHEY, CDR2 SMNVEV (reference sequence). The CDR3 is 19 residues long. CDR3 in DNA: TGTGCCAGCAGTTTATCGTTTTCAGGGGCAGGAATAGGGAACTACGAGCAGTACTTC. It is translated as CASSLSFSGAGIGNYEQYF.

This clone has a single count. The chain carries TRBV19 and TRBJ1-5; 11 positions match TRBD1. This CDR3 is built from 16 residues. V shed 3 bases and J 3 bases; nucleotides not matched to a gene: 4. Germline assignment: CDR1 LNHDA and CDR2 SQIVND (reference sequence). CDR3 sequence reads: CASSMGDRGDNQPQHF. The DNA for the CDR3 is TGTGCCAGTAGTATGGGGGACAGGGGGGACAATCAGCCCCAGCATTTT.

The chain links TRBV4-1 to TRBJ2-3; 14 nucleotides match TRBD2. The germline V gene has CDR1 MGHRA and CDR2 YSYEKL. CDR3 length equals 16 residues. V shed 3 bases, J shed 4 bases, and the junction held 3 bases outside the gene matches. CDR3: CASSHRLAGGADTQYF. The CDR3 bases are TGCGCCAGCAGCCACAGACTAGCGGGAGGGGCAGATACGCAGTATTTT.

J is TRBJ1-2 and V is TRBV30; 8 bases align to TRBD1. Germline lookup yields CDR1 GTSNPN and CDR2 SVGIG (reference sequence). The ends lost 8 bases at V and 5 bases at J; junction bases unmatched: 4. This CDR3 has 11 residues. The CDR3 spells CATGTGYGYTF. The CDR3, as DNA: TGTGCCACCGGGACAGGATATGGCTACACCTTC.

The chain has TRBV11-2 and TRBJ2-5, with 7 bases lining up with TRBD1. The CDR3 covers 15 residues. CDR1 SGHAT and CDR2 FQNNGV come from the germline V gene. The V and J ends lost 3 bases and 5 bases, in that order; junction bases with no gene match: 9. CDR3: CASSLHRGRGETQYF. In DNA form, the CDR3 reads TGTGCCAGCAGCTTGCACAGGGGAAGAGGCGAGACCCAGTACTTC. The whole variable domain, remainder taken from reference TRBV11-2 and TRBJ2-5, is EAGVAQSPRYKIIEKRQSVAFWCNPISGHATLYWYQQILGQGPKLLIQFQNNGVVDDSQLPKDRFSAERLKGVDSTLKIQPAKLEDSAVYLCASSLHRGRGETQYFGPGTRLLVL.

The V and J genes are TRBV7-8 and TRBJ2-1; 9 bases match TRBD1. The CDR3 is made up of 15 amino acids. Per the germline V gene, CDR1 is SGHVS and CDR2 is FQNEAQ. Trimming cost V 5 bases and J 7 bases; bases outside gene matches: 9. In nucleotides, the CDR3 is TGTGCCAGCAGCGCGGGGACAGGGAAAAGTAATGAGCAGTTCTTC. Protein: CASSAGTGKSNEQFF.

The chain recombines TRBV6-2 or TRBV6-3 with TRBJ1-4; tentatively, D is TRBD1 (5 bases). CDR3 length: 17 amino acids. V was clipped by 2 bases and J by 4 bases, with 17 bases between them. CDR1 MNHEY and CDR2 SVGEGT come from the germline V gene. The CDR3 nucleotides are TGTGCCAGCAGTTACCGTCGGGGGGTTGGAAATAATGAAAAACTGTTTTTT. Translation: CASSYRRGVGNNEKLFF.

This chain joins TRBV19 and TRBJ1-2; TRBD1 aligns across 8 bases. V shed 11 bases and J 2 bases; nucleotides not matched to a gene: 13. CDR1 is LNHDA, CDR2 SQIVND, per germline (reference sequence). The CDR3 loop spans 15 amino acids. Here the CDR3 DNA reads TGTGCCGCTCGGACAGGGAGGATTGGGAACTATGGCTACACCTTC. Its translation is CAARTGRIGNYGYTF.

The chain couples TRBV19 to TRBJ1-2; the match to TRBD1 covers 10 bases. The J segment lost 6 bases and the V segment lost 6 bases, leaving 7 bases of the junction unmatched. CDR1 LNHDA and CDR2 SQIVND come from the germline V gene (reference sequence). This CDR3 is built from 14 residues. The DNA of the CDR3 is TGTGCCAGTAGGAGAGCCGGGACAGGGGATGGCTACACCTTC. Amino acid sequence: CASRRAGTGDGYTF.

The chain uses TRBV5-1 and TRBJ2-7; 9 bases align to TRBD2. Trimming cost V 4 bases and J 6 bases; bases outside gene matches: 11. The CDR3 runs 15 residues. Germline V CDR1 and CDR2: SGHRS, YFSETQ. The CDR3 DNA is TGCGCCAGCAGCAAAGTAGCGGGGGCCCAGGGCGAGCAGTACTTC. Translation gives CASSKVAGAQGEQYF.

This sequence joins TRBV11-2 and TRBJ1-6; 7 nucleotides line up with TRBD1. The germline gives CDR1 SGHAT, CDR2 FQNNGV. The CDR3 is 15 amino acids. V lost 4 bases, J lost 6 bases, and 6 bases stayed unmatched. CDR3 bases: TGTGCCAGCAGCTATACGACAGGGCGTAATTCACCCCTCCACTTT. The encoded protein is CASSYTTGRNSPLHF.